This TCR beta chain is drawn from a study of blood T cell repertoires in COVID-19. Study in general: COVID-19 samples, acute and convalescent, were from the United States, Italy and Spain.

The CDR3 covers 15 residues. V lost 3 bases, J lost 2 bases, and 14 bases lay in between. Individuals drawn from 24 US areas were about 18 to 100 years old. Two negative PCRs, clearance, or symptom resolution had been documented for recovered Cohort 3 donors. Repertoires were generated with immunoSEQ multiplex PCR, while TCRdb's copy carries only in-frame clones and drops some. The table has about 310,000 clones, about nine tenths seen once; the top ten hold around a tenth. Input material: PBMCs or T cells enriched from blood (not recorded which). The origin of this receptor is a woman aged 40-49 years who had recovered from COVID-19. The rearrangement joins TRBV23-1 to TRBJ2-7; TRBD2 is a possible D gene (5 bases). TRBV23-1 qualifies as an ORF whose function is uncertain. The CDR3 sequence is CASSQPVERTYEQYF. The CDR3 DNA is TGCGCCAGCAGTCAGCCAGTGGAGCGGACCTACGAGCAGTACTTC.